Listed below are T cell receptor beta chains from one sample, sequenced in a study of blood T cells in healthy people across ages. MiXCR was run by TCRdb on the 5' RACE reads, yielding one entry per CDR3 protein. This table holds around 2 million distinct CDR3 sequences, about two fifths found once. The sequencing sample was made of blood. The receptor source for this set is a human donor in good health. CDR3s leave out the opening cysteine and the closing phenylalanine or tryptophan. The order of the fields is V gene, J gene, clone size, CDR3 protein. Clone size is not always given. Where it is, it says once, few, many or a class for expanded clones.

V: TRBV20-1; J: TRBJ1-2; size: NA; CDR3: SANTWDLPGNYGYT
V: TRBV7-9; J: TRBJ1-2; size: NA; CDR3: ASSSDRLEYGYT
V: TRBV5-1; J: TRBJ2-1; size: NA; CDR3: ASSQGTGNEQF
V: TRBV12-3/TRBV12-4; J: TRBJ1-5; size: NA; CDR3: ASSYQNNQPQH
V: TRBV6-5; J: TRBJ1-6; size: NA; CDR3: ASRYNAGGQGGLSSPLH
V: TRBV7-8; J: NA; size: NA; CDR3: ASSLPLQGAGLYEQY
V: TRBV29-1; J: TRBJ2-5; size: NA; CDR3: SVEGSGFQETQY
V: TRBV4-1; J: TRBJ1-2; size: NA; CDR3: ASSQEGRGAYGYT
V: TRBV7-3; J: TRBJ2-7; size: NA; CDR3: ASSLSPGLIYEQY
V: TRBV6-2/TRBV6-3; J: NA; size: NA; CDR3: ASSSILLTGFHYEQY
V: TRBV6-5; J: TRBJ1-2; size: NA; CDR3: ASSSSAGNGYT
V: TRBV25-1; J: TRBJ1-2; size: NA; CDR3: ASSVPDIRGYT
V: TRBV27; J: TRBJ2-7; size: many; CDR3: VQMDHSYVQY
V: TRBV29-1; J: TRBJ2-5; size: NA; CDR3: SVENTGGEETQY
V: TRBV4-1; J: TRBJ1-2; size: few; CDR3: ASSQEYPGPNYGYT
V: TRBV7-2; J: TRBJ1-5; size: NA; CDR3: ASSEYNQPQH
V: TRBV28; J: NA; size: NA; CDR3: ASRNTNGGASETQY
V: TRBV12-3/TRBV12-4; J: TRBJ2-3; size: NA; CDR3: ASSSTGLAGAGNTQY
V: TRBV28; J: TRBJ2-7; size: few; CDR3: ASRKAMEEQY
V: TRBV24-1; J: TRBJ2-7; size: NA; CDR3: ATQGSGSYEQY
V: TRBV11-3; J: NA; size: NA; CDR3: ASSSPGTMGFETQY
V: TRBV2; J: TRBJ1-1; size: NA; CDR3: ASTDYGVNTEAF
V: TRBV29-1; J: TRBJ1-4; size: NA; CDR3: SVDPGQGGEKLF
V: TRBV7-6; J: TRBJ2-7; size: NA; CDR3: ASSISGQGGLHEQY
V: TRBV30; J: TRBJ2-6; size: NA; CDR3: AWSVRFTVLT
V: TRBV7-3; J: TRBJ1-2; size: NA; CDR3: ASSSSEAPYGYT
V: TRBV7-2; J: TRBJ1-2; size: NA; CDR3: ASSTTGSVYGYT
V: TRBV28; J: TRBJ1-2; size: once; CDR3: ASTLMGTYGYT
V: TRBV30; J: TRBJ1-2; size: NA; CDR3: AWSGGVGGYT
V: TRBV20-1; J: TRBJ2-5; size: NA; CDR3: SYEGGPGSQETQY
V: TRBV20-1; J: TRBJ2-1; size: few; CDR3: SAGGLNNEQF
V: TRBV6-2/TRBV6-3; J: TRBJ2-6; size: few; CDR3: ASSYSWDSSHSGANVLT
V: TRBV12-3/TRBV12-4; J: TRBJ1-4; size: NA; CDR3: ASSFTGREKLF
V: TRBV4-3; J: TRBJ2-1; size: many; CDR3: ASSQAVGATYNEQF
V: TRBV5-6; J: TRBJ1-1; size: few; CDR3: ASSGGTANTEAF
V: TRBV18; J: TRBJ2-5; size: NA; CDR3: ASSPPAGPGLETQY
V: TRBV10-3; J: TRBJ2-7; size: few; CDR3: AIGGTSGNEQY
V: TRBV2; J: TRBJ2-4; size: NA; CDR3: ASSVASIAKNVQY
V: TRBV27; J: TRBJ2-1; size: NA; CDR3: ASSFGSRHNEQF
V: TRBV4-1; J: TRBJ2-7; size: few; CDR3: ASSQDRGLAYEQY
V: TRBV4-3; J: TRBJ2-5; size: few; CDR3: ASSQVGSGGETQY
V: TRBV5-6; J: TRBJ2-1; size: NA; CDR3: ASSYSTGRPNEQF
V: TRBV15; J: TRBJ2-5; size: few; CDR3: ATTEKGSRGLLGLMETQY
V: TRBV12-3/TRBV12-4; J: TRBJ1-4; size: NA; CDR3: ASSLRHEHRGSTNEKLF
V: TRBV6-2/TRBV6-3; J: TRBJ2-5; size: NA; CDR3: ASSWTWTSGGRQETQY
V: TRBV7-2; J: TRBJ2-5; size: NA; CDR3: ASISIGGEETQY
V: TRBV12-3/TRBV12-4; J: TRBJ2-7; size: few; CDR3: ASSFRGGRDYEQY
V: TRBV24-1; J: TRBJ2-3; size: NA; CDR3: ATSSDLGDTQY
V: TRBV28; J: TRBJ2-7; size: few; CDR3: ASRQGQLRSYEQY
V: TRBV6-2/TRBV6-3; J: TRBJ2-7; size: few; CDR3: ASSYSTGTFEQY
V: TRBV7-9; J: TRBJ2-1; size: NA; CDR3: ANSPLLAVNEQF
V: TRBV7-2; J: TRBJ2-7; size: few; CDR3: ASSIAGTSSYEQY
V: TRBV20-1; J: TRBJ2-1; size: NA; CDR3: SALAGTNNEQF
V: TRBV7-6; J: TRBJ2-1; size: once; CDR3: ASSLPGSGEQF
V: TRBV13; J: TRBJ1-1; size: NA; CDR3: ASSQQKGNTEAF
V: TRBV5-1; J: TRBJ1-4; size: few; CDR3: ASSLEVWGAATNEKLF
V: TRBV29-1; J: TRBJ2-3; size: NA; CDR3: SVTPLELALSTDTRY
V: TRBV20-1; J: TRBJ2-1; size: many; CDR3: SASSLSSYNEQF
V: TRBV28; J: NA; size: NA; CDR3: ASRSRVGYEQY
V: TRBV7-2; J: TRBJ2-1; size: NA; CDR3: ASSLAGARSYNEQF